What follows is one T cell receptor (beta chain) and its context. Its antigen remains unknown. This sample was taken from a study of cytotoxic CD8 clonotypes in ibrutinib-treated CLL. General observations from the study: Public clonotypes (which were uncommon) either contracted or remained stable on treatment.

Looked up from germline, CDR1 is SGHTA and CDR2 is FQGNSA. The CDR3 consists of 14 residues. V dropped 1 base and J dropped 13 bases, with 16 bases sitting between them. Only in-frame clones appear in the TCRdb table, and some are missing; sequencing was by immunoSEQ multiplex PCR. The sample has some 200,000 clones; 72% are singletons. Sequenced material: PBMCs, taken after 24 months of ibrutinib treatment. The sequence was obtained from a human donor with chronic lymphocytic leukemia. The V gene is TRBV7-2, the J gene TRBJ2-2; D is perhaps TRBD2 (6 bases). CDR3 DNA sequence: TGTGCCAGCAGCTTAGTTGCAGCGGAGGGGAGGCTGTTTTTT. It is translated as CASSLVAAEGRLFF.